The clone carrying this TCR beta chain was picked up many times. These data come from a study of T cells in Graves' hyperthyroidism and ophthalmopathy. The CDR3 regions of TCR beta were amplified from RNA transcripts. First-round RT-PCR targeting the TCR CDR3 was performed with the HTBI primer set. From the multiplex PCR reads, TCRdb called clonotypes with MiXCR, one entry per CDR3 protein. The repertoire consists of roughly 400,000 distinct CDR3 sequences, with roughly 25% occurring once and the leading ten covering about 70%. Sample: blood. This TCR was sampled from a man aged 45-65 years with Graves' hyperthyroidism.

DNA for the CDR3: TGTGCCAGCAGCTTAGCCCACAACCAAGAGACCCAGTACTTC. It translates to CASSLAHNQETQYF. The chain joins TRBV11-3 to TRBJ2-5; D ambiguous. The CDR3 length is 14 residues. The germline V and J ends were trimmed by 1 base and 0 bases, with 6 bases remaining between them. Germline CDR1 is SGHNT and CDR2 is YENEEA.